This T cell receptor beta chain is drawn from a study of vaccination effects on CD4 cells after COVID-19. Study summary: Either the BNT162b2 or mRNA-1273 vaccine was given to participants in two doses.

Antigen-specific CD4+ T cells expanded by the ViraFEST assay with viral peptide pools were then sequenced. After less than 11 days in culture, the CD4+ T cells were isolated. None of the vaccinated had previously contracted SARS-CoV-2, and their nucleocapsid antibodies tested negative. Cultures got half-medium changes with IL-2 on days 3 and 7. Study results and limitations: At late timepoints after vaccination, vaccine- and infection-induced clones shrank markedly.

As concerns this clone: Its cognate antigen is unknown.

Method: immunoSEQ multiplex PCR; TCRdb's copy keeps in-frame clones and lacks some. This table has roughly 20,000 clones, approximately 63% appearing once. This CDR3 comprises 15 residues. In germline, CDR1 is DFQATT, CDR2 SNEGSKA (reference sequence). Deletions cut 3 bases from V and 0 bases from J, with 13 bases between. Sequences were derived from CD4+ T cells from PBMCs cultured with HCoV-229E spike peptides, sampled before COVID-19 vaccination. The chain uses TRBV20-1 and TRBJ2-3; D remains ambiguous. The source is a human donor who received a COVID-19 vaccine. The CDR3 DNA follows: TGCAGTGCTAGTTCCTCGGTCACTAGCACAGATACGCAGTATTTT. Translated: CSASSSVTSTDTQYF.